This T cell receptor beta chain was profiled in a study of PD-L1 blockade in urothelial cancer. Study summary: Earlier, patients had received 0 to 3 chemotherapy regimens. Blood was evaluated 3 weeks (second dose) and 6 weeks after therapy began.

J lost 4 bases, V lost 5 bases, and 7 bases had no gene match. The CDR3 is 15 residues long. Germline V gene lookup returns CDR1 SGHAT and CDR2 FQNNGV. Patients each gave 1 to 8 samples, pretreatment and on-treatment. Clones were read by immunoSEQ multiplex PCR, and TCRdb kept only the in-frame ones, dropping some. In the table there are approximately 100,000 clones, roughly 88% of which are singletons. Here the sequenced sample was PBMCs, taken around atezolizumab (anti-PD-L1) treatment. The rearrangement joins TRBV11-2 to TRBJ2-1, with 8 bases that match TRBD2. The TCR comes from a man aged 45-60 years with urothelial cancer. The CDR3 nucleotides read TGTGCCAGCAGCCCGCGGACTAGCCAATACAATGAGCAGTTCTTC. It codes for CASSPRTSQYNEQFF.